This is a list of T cell receptor beta chains from one sample in a study of immune evolution from preneoplasia to lung adenocarcinoma. The repertoire was sequenced with immunoSEQ multiplex PCR; TCRdb's copy has only in-frame clones and lacks some. Of fewer than 3,500 clones detected, roughly four fifths appear once; the ten largest clones hold less than 9.5%. Source material: FFPE adjacent normal lung tissue. The receptor source for this set is a person aged 70 to 85 with lung adenocarcinoma. Each CDR3 is given with its conserved first and last residue. The D gene is left open where the match is weak. Rows give clone size only sometimes, using once, few, many, or a class for an expanded clone.

clone_size: -; j_call: TRBJ1-5; v_call: TRBV19; d_call: TRBD1; cdr3_aa: CASSFWTGINQPQHF; cdr3_nt: TGTGCCAGTAGTTTCTGGACAGGGATCAATCAGCCCCAGCATTTT
clone_size: -; j_call: TRBJ2-3; v_call: TRBV5-1; d_call: TRBD2; cdr3_aa: CASSPRPLAGGQHTGADTQYF; cdr3_nt: TGCGCCAGCAGCCCTCGCCCTTTAGCGGGGGGGCAGCATACGGGGGCAGATACGCAGTATTTT
clone_size: -; j_call: TRBJ1-1; v_call: TRBV5-5; d_call: TRBD1; cdr3_aa: CASSEQGAGTEAFF; cdr3_nt: TGTGCCAGCAGCGAACAGGGGGCGGGCACTGAAGCTTTCTTT
clone_size: once; j_call: TRBJ1-4; v_call: TRBV18; d_call: TRBD1; cdr3_aa: CASSPLGQGSEKLFF; cdr3_nt: TGTGCCAGCTCACCTCTGGGACAGGGAAGTGAAAAACTGTTTTTT
clone_size: -; j_call: TRBJ2-7; v_call: TRBV20-1; d_call: -; cdr3_aa: CSARAGREQYF; cdr3_nt: TGCAGTGCTAGGGCAGGGCGGGAGCAGTACTTC
clone_size: -; j_call: TRBJ1-2; v_call: TRBV5-1; d_call: TRBD1; cdr3_aa: CASSSQGYGYTF; cdr3_nt: TGCGCCAGCAGCTCACAGGGGTATGGCTACACCTTC
clone_size: -; j_call: TRBJ1-5; v_call: TRBV2; d_call: -; cdr3_aa: CASSESGGPGNQPQHF; cdr3_nt: TGTGCCAGCAGTGAAAGTGGGGGCCCGGGCAATCAGCCCCAGCATTTT
clone_size: once; j_call: TRBJ2-7; v_call: TRBV19; d_call: TRBD2; cdr3_aa: CASSTTSGKREQYF; cdr3_nt: TGTGCCAGTAGTACGACTAGCGGCAAACGCGAGCAGTACTTC
clone_size: -; j_call: TRBJ1-5; v_call: TRBV9; d_call: -; cdr3_aa: CASSVGGSSNQPQHF; cdr3_nt: TGTGCCAGCAGCGTAGGAGGGTCTAGCAATCAGCCCCAGCATTTT
clone_size: once; j_call: TRBJ2-2; v_call: TRBV5-6; d_call: -; cdr3_aa: CASSLEETSGIGELFF; cdr3_nt: TGTGCCAGCAGCTTGGAGGAAACTAGTGGAATCGGGGAGCTGTTTTTT
clone_size: -; j_call: TRBJ1-6; v_call: TRBV5-5; d_call: -; cdr3_aa: CASSFDIGSYNSPLHF; cdr3_nt: TGTGCCAGCAGCTTCGATATTGGATCCTATAATTCACCCCTCCACTTT
clone_size: -; j_call: TRBJ1-2; v_call: TRBV20-1; d_call: -; cdr3_aa: CSAMESGGYTF; cdr3_nt: TGCAGTGCTATGGAATCGGGTGGCTACACCTTC
clone_size: -; j_call: TRBJ2-7; v_call: TRBV29-1; d_call: TRBD1; cdr3_aa: CSVAGTGVSYEQYF; cdr3_nt: TGCAGCGTTGCCGGGACAGGGGTGTCCTACGAGCAGTACTTC
clone_size: once; j_call: TRBJ1-1; v_call: TRBV5-1; d_call: -; cdr3_aa: CASSPGGGAWLEAFF; cdr3_nt: TGCGCCAGCAGCCCGGGGGGGGGCGCGTGGCTAGAAGCTTTCTTT
clone_size: -; j_call: TRBJ2-6; v_call: TRBV30; d_call: TRBD2; cdr3_aa: CAKGLAGDGANVLTF; cdr3_nt: TGTGCCAAGGGGCTAGCGGGAGATGGGGCCAACGTCCTGACTTTC
clone_size: -; j_call: TRBJ1-4; v_call: TRBV19; d_call: TRBD1; cdr3_aa: CASSRQGVEKLFF; cdr3_nt: TGTGCCAGTAGTAGGCAGGGGGTTGAAAAACTGTTTTTT
clone_size: few; j_call: TRBJ2-1; v_call: TRBV2; d_call: TRBD2; cdr3_aa: CASSLLAGDSNEQFF; cdr3_nt: TGTGCCAGCAGTCTTTTAGCGGGAGATAGCAATGAGCAGTTCTTC
clone_size: -; j_call: TRBJ2-1; v_call: TRBV7-8; d_call: -; cdr3_aa: CASSHPNEQFF; cdr3_nt: TGTGCCAGCAGCCACCCCAATGAGCAGTTCTTC
clone_size: -; j_call: TRBJ1-1; v_call: TRBV29-1; d_call: -; cdr3_aa: CSVQGGTEAFF; cdr3_nt: TGCAGCGTACAGGGTGGCACTGAAGCTTTCTTT
clone_size: -; j_call: TRBJ1-1; v_call: TRBV29-1; d_call: TRBD1; cdr3_aa: CSVERQGTNTEAFF; cdr3_nt: TGCAGCGTTGAACGACAGGGGACGAACACTGAAGCTTTCTTT
clone_size: -; j_call: TRBJ2-7; v_call: TRBV14; d_call: TRBD2; cdr3_aa: CASSQELAGGPSPYDYEQYF; cdr3_nt: TGTGCCAGCAGCCAAGAGCTAGCGGGAGGACCTAGCCCATATGACTACGAGCAGTACTTC
clone_size: -; j_call: TRBJ1-1; v_call: TRBV30; d_call: -; cdr3_aa: CAWSVSGMGTPEAFF; cdr3_nt: TGTGCCTGGAGTGTTTCGGGGATGGGGACACCTGAAGCTTTCTTT
clone_size: -; j_call: TRBJ1-2; v_call: TRBV30; d_call: -; cdr3_aa: CAWSLARRSYGYTF; cdr3_nt: TGTGCCTGGAGTCTAGCGCGGCGGAGCTATGGCTACACCTTC
clone_size: -; j_call: TRBJ2-7; v_call: TRBV6-5; d_call: TRBD2; cdr3_aa: CASSGTSGNEQYF; cdr3_nt: TGTGCCAGCAGCGGGACTAGCGGGAACGAGCAGTACTTC
clone_size: -; j_call: TRBJ2-7; v_call: TRBV29-1; d_call: TRBD1; cdr3_aa: CSVIRQGAWYEQYF; cdr3_nt: TGCAGCGTTATAAGACAGGGGGCTTGGTACGAGCAGTACTTC
clone_size: -; j_call: TRBJ2-7; v_call: TRBV6-5; d_call: -; cdr3_aa: CASSSAAGTVIF; cdr3_nt: TGTGCCAGCAGCTCTGCGGCGGGGACAGTGATCTTC
clone_size: -; j_call: TRBJ2-3; v_call: TRBV7-2; d_call: -; cdr3_aa: CASSLDGRYTDTQYF; cdr3_nt: TGTGCCAGCAGCTTAGATGGCAGATACACAGATACGCAGTATTTT
clone_size: -; j_call: TRBJ2-3; v_call: TRBV5-1; d_call: TRBD2; cdr3_aa: CASSGTTITDTQYF; cdr3_nt: TGCGCCAGCAGCGGGACTACGATCACAGATACGCAGTATTTT
clone_size: -; j_call: TRBJ2-1; v_call: TRBV29-1; d_call: TRBD2; cdr3_aa: CSVAAGGSYNEQFF; cdr3_nt: TGCAGCGTTGCTGCGGGAGGTTCCTACAATGAGCAGTTCTTC
clone_size: -; j_call: TRBJ2-5; v_call: TRBV2; d_call: TRBD2; cdr3_aa: CASMAGVTEGETQYF; cdr3_nt: TGTGCCAGCATGGCGGGGGTCACAGAAGGGGAGACCCAGTACTTC
clone_size: -; j_call: TRBJ1-2; v_call: TRBV27; d_call: TRBD1; cdr3_aa: CASRDRGGYTF; cdr3_nt: TGTGCCAGCAGGGACAGGGGTGGCTACACCTTC